This T cell receptor (beta chain) is from a study of OX40 agonist ivuxolimab in advanced cancers. As for the study in general: Patients received ivuxolimab, an intravenous treatment, every 2 weeks at 0.01 to 10 mg/kg.

Here immunoSEQ multiplex PCR was the method, and the copy in TCRdb shows in-frame clones only, minus some. The table has over 90,000 clones, approximately 94% seen once. The material sequenced was CD4+ or CD8+ T cells sorted from blood, taken in a trial of the OX40 agonist ivuxolimab. The TCR sequence derives from an adult with an advanced solid tumor such as melanoma, head and neck, liver or kidney cancer.

DNA of the CDR3: TGCGCCAGCAGCCGGGGGCACATTGGCGCCGAGCAGTACTTC. Translating it yields CASSRGHIGAEQYF. The chain uses TRBV5-1 and TRBJ2-7; possibly TRBD1 or TRBD2 for D (6 bases each). Trimming took off 4 bases at V and 6 bases at J, with 17 bases between the two ends. Germline-derived CDR1 and CDR2 are SGHRS and YFSETQ. CDR3 length equals 14 residues.